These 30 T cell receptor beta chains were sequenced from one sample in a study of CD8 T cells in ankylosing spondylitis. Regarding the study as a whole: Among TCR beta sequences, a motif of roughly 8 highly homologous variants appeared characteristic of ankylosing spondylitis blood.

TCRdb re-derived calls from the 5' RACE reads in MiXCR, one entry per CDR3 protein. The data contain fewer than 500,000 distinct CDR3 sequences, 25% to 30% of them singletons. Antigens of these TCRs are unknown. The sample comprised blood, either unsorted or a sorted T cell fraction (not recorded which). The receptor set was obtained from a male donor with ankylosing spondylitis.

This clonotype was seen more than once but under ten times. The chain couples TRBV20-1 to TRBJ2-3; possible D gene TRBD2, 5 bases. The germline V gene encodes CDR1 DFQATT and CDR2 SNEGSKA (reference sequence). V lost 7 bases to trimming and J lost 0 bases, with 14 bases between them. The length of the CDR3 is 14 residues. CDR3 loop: CSVGLPSSTDTQYF. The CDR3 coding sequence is TGCAGTGTCGGACTCCCTTCTAGCACAGATACGCAGTATTTT.

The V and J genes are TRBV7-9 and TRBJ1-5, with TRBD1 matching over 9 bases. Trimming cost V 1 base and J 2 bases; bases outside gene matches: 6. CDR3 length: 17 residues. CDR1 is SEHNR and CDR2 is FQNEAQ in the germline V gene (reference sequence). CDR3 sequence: CASSLGTGESGNQPQHF. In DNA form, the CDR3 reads TGTGCCAGCAGCTTAGGGACAGGGGAATCCGGCAATCAGCCCCAGCATTTT.

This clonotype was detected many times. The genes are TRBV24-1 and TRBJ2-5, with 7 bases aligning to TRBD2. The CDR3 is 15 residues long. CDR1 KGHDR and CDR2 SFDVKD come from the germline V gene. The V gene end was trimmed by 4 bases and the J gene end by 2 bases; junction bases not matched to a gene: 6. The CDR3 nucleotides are TGTGCCACCAGTGAGGGCGGGAGCTCGCAAGAGACCCAGTACTTC. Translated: CATSEGGSSQETQYF.

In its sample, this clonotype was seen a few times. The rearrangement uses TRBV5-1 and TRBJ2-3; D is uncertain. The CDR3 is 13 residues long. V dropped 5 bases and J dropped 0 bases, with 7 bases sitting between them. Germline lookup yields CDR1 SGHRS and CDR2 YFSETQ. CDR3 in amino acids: CASRMGSTDTQYF. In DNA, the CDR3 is TGCGCCAGCAGGATGGGTAGCACAGATACGCAGTATTTT.

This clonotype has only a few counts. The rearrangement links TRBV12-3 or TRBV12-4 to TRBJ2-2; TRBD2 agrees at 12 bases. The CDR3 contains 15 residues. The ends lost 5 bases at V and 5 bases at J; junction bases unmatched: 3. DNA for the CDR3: TGTGCCAGCAGTAACGGGACTAGCGGGACCGGGGAGCTGTTTTTT. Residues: CASSNGTSGTGELFF.

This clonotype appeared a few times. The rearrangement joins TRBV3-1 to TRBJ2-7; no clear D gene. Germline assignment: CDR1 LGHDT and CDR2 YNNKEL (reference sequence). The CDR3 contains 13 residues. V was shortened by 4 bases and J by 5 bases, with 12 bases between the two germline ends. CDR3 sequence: CASSLTPEDEQYF. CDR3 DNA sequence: TGTGCCAGCAGCCTGACCCCCGAGGACGAGCAGTACTTC.

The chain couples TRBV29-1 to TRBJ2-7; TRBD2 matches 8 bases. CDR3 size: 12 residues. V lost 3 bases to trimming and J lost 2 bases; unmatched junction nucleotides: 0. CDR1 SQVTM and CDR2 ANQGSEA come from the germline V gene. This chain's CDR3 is CSVEGLAYEQYF. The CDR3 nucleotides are TGCAGCGTTGAGGGACTAGCCTACGAGCAGTACTTC.

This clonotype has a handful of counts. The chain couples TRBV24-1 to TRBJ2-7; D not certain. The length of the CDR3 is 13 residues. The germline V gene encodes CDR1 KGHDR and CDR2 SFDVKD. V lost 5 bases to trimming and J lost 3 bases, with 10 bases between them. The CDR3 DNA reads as TGTGCCACCAGTGGTGACCTTATCTACGAGCAGTACTTC. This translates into CATSGDLIYEQYF.

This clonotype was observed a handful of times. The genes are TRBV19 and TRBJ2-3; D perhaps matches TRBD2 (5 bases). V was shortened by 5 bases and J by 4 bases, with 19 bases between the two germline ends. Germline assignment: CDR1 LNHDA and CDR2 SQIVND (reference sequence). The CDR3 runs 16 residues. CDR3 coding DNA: TGTGCCAGTAGTCCAAGGACTGGGAGTTCGGCAGATACGCAGTATTTT. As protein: CASSPRTGSSADTQYF.

The chain's CDR3 is CASSKGGTLAGELFF. The CDR3 nucleotides read TGTGCCAGCAGCAAAGGGGGGACACTCGCCGGGGAGCTGTTTTTT. V and J are TRBV3-1 and TRBJ2-2; perhaps D is TRBD1 or TRBD2 (6 bases each). V was trimmed by 5 bases and J by 6 bases, leaving 16 bases between them. The length of the CDR3 is 15 residues. Germline loops: CDR1 LGHDT, CDR2 YNNKEL (reference sequence).

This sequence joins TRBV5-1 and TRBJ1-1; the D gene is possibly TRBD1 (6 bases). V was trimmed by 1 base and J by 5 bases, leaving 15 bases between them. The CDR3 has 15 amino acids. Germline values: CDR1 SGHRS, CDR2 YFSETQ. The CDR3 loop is CASSLMTGGDTEAFF. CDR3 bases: TGCGCCAGCAGCTTGATGACAGGCGGGGATACTGAAGCTTTCTTT.

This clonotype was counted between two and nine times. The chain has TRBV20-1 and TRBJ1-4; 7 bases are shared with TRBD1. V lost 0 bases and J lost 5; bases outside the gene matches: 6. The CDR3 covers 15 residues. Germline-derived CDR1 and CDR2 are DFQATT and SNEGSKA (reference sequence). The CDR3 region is CSAREAGQPNEKLFF. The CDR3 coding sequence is TGCAGTGCTAGAGAGGCGGGACAGCCAAATGAAAAACTGTTTTTT.

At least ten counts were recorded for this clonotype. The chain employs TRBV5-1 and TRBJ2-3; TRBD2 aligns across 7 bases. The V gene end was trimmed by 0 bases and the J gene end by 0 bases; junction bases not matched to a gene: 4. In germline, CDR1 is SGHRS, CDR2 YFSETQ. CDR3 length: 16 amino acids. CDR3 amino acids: CASSLESSGSTDTQYF. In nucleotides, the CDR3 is TGCGCCAGCAGCTTGGAGTCTAGCGGAAGCACAGATACGCAGTATTTT.

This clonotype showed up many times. CDR3 in amino acids: CSASIGLDSYNEQFF. Here the CDR3 DNA reads TGCAGTGCCTCTATCGGACTAGACTCCTACAATGAGCAGTTCTTC. The gene calls are TRBV20-1 and TRBJ2-1; 7 nucleotides agree with TRBD2. The CDR3 sequence is 15 residues long. V lost 6 bases, J lost 0 bases, and 8 bases stayed unmatched. Per germline, CDR1 DFQATT and CDR2 SNEGSKA (reference sequence).

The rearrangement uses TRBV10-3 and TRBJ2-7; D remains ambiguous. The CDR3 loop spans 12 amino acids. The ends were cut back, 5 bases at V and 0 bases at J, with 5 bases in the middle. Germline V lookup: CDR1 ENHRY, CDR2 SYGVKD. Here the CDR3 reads CAISLASYEQYF. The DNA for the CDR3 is TGTGCCATCAGTTTAGCCTCCTACGAGCAGTACTTC.

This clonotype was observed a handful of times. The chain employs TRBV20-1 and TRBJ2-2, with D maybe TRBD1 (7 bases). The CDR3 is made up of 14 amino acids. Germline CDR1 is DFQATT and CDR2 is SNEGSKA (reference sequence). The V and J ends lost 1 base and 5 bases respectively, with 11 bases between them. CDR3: CSARVAGGTGELFF. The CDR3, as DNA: TGCAGTGCTAGAGTGGCAGGGGGGACCGGGGAGCTGTTTTTT.

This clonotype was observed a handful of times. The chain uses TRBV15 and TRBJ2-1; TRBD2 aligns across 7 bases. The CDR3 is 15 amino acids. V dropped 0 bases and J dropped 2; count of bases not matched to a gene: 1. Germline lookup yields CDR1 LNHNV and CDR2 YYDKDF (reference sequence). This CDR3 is CATSRDLAAYNEQFF. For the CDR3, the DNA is TGTGCCACCAGCAGAGATCTAGCGGCCTACAATGAGCAGTTCTTC. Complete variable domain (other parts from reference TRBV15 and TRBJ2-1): DAMVIQNPRYQVTQFGKPVTLSCSQTLNHNVMYWYQQKSSQAPKLLFHYYDKDFNNEADTPDNFQSRRPNTSFCFLDIRSPGLGDTAMYLCATSRDLAAYNEQFFGPGTRLTVL.

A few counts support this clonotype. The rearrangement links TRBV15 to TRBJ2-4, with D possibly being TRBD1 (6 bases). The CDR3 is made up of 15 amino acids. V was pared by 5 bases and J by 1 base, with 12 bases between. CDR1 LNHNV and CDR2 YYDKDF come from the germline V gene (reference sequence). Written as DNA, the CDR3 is TGTGCCACCAGCGGCCGGGACACCGCCAAAAACATTCAGTACTTC. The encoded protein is CATSGRDTAKNIQYF.

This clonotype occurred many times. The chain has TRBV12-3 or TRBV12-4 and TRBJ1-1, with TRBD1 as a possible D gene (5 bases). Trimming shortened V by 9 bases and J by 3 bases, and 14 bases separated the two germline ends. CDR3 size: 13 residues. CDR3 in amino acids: CASVQGWYTEAFF. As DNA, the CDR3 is TGTGCCAGTGTCCAGGGTTGGTACACTGAAGCTTTCTTT.

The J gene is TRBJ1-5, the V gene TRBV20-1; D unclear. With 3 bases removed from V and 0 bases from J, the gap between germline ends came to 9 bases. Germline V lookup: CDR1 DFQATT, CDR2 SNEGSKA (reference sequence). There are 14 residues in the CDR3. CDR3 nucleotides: TGCAGTGCTAGTATCGGGAATAGCAATCAGCCCCAGCATTTT. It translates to CSASIGNSNQPQHF.

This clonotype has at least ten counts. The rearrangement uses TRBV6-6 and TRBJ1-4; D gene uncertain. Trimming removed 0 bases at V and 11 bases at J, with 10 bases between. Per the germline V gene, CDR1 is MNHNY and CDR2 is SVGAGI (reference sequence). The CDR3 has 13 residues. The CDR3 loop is CASSYSSEGKLFF. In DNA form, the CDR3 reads TGTGCCAGCAGTTACTCTTCCGAGGGCAAACTGTTTTTT.

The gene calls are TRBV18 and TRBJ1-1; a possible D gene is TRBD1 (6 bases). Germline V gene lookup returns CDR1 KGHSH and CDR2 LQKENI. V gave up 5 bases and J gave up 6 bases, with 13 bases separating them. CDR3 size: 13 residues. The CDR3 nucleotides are TGTGCCAGCTCATTTAACCGACAGGCTGAAGCTTTCTTT. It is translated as CASSFNRQAEAFF.

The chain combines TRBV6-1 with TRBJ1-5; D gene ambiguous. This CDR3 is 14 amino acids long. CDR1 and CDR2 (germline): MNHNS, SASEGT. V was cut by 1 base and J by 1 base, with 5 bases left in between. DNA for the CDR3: TGTGCCAGCAGTGAAGAAGACAGCAATCAGCCCCAGCATTTT. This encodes CASSEEDSNQPQHF.

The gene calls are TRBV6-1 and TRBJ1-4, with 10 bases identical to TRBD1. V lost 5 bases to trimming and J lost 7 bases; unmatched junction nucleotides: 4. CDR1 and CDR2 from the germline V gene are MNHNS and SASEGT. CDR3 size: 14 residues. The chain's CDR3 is CASSRTGGVEKLFF. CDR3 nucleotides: TGTGCCAGCAGTCGGACAGGGGGTGTTGAAAAACTGTTTTTT.

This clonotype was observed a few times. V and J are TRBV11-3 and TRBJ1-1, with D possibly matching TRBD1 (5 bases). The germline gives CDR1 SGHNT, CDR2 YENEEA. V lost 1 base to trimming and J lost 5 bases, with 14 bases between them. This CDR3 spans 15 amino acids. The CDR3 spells CASSLGMGVYTEAFF. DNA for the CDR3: TGTGCCAGCAGCTTAGGGATGGGGGTATATACTGAAGCTTTCTTT.

CDR3 DNA sequence: TGTGCCTGGAGTTGGGGAAGCGGAGAACCCTTCTCTACGGCCAACGTCCTGACTTTC. The encoded protein is CAWSWGSGEPFSTANVLTF. The rearrangement uses TRBV30 and TRBJ2-6, with D possibly being TRBD2 (5 bases). V lost 2 bases to trimming and J lost 6 bases, with 26 bases between them. The CDR3 has 19 amino acids. The V gene's germline CDR1 is GTSNPN and CDR2 SVGIG (reference sequence).

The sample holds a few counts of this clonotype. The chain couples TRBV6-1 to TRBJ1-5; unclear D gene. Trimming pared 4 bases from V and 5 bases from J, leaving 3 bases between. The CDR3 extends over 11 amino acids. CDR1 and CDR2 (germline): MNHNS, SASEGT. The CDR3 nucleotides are TGTGCCAGCAGTGTCGATCAGCCCCAGCATTTT. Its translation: CASSVDQPQHF.

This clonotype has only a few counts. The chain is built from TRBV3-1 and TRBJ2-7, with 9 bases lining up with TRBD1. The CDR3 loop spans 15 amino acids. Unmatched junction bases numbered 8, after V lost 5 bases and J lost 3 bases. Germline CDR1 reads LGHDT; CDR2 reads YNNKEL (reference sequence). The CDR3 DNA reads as TGTGCCAGCAGCTCTCCGGGACAGGGTATCTACGAGCAGTACGTC. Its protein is CASSSPGQGIYEQYV.

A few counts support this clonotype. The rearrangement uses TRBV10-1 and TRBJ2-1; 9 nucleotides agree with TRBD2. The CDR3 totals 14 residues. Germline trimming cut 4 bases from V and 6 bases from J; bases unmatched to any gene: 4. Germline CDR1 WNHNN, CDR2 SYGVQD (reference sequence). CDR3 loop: CASSASGAFNEQFF. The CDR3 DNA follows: TGCGCCAGCAGTGCTAGCGGGGCTTTCAATGAGCAGTTCTTC.

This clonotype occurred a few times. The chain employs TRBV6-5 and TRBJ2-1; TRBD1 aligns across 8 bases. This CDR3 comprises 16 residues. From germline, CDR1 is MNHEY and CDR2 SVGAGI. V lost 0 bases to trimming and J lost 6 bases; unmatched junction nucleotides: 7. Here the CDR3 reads CASSYSTPGTGNEQFF. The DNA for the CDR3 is TGTGCCAGCAGTTACTCAACCCCCGGGACAGGCAATGAGCAGTTCTTC.